These 22 T cell receptor beta chains share one sample of origin, sequenced in a study of T-cell memory formation after mild COVID-19. Via MiXCR, TCRdb re-called the 5' RACE reads, giving one row per CDR3 protein. The sample includes 500,000 to 650,000 distinct CDR3 sequences, less than 25% of them seen just once. Material: PBMCs or a T cell subset sorted from them (not recorded which). These TCRs come from an adult woman who had mild COVID-19 (a few samples of this study predate the infection). Cell type and time point are not known.

This clonotype turned up a few times. The CDR3: CASSLVTGFNYGYTF. The CDR3 DNA sequence: TGTGCCAGCAGCTTAGTGACGGGATTTAACTATGGCTACACCTTC. This chain uses TRBV7-9 with TRBJ1-2; unclear D gene. V was shortened by 1 base and J by 1 base, with 10 bases between the two germline ends. CDR1 SEHNR and CDR2 FQNEAQ come from the germline V gene (reference sequence). This CDR3 region has 15 residues.

A single count supports this clonotype. The CDR3, as DNA: TGTGCCAGCAGCTTGCTAGGGTTTTTAAATGAGCAGTTCTTC. Protein product: CASSLLGFLNEQFF. This rearrangement joins TRBV5-6 to TRBJ2-1; D remains ambiguous. This CDR3 contains 14 residues. In germline, CDR1 is SGHDT, CDR2 YYEEEE. Trimming removed 1 base from V and 7 bases from J, with 12 bases in between. Drawing the rest from reference TRBV5-6 and TRBJ2-1, the complete variable domain is DAGVTQSPTHLIKTRGQQVTLRCSPKSGHDTVSWYQQALGQGPQFIFQYYEEEERQRGNFPDRFSGHQFPNYSSELNVNALLLGDSALYLCASSLLGFLNEQFFGPGTRLTVL.

V is TRBV7-9 and J is TRBJ2-7; 10 positions match TRBD1. The CDR3 length is 19 residues. V gave up 5 bases and J gave up 0 bases; unmatched junction bases: 16. Germline CDR1 SEHNR, CDR2 FQNEAQ (reference sequence). DNA of the CDR3: TGTGCCAGCAGCGCACCGGGACAGGGGCTCCCCGAAATCTCCTACGAGCAGTACTTC. Translating it yields CASSAPGQGLPEISYEQYF.

This clonotype was found a few times. The chain uses TRBV20-1 and TRBJ2-1; no definite D call. The CDR3 covers 14 residues. V gave up 3 bases and J gave up 3 bases, with 12 bases separating them. Germline assignment: CDR1 DFQATT and CDR2 SNEGSKA (reference sequence). The CDR3 nucleotides read TGCAGTGCTAGGGACCACTACCGCTACAATGAGCAGTTCTTC. It specifies CSARDHYRYNEQFF.

This clonotype was recorded once. V gene TRBV20-1 combines with J gene TRBJ1-3; D not resolved. The V gene's germline CDR1 is DFQATT and CDR2 SNEGSKA (reference sequence). The germline V and J ends were trimmed by 5 bases and 0 bases, with 11 bases remaining between them. The CDR3 runs to 14 residues. CDR3 bases: TGCAGTGCTGACGCAGGAATCTCTGGAAACACCATATATTTT. Residues: CSADAGISGNTIYF.

This chain joins TRBV5-1 and TRBJ2-1; 9 bases agree with TRBD2. V lost 0 bases, J lost 8 bases, and 3 bases stayed unmatched. This CDR3 has 14 amino acids. Per germline, CDR1 SGHRS and CDR2 YFSETQ. The CDR3 DNA sequence: TGCGCCAGCAGCTTGGGCGGGGGGGCTCATGAGCAGTTCTTC. It specifies CASSLGGGAHEQFF.

The V gene is TRBV29-1, the J gene TRBJ2-7, with 15 bases identical to TRBD2. Germline V gene lookup returns CDR1 SQVTM and CDR2 ANQGSEA. The ends lost 6 bases at V and 3 bases at J; junction bases unmatched: 12. This CDR3 is 17 amino acids long. The CDR3 DNA is TGCAGCGTGAGGACTAGCGGGAGGGATACCCCCAGCTACGAGCAGTACTTC. Translation: CSVRTSGRDTPSYEQYF.

V gene TRBV20-1 combines with J gene TRBJ1-5; unclear D gene. Trimming cost V 3 bases and J 3 bases, with 12 bases left between them. Per germline, CDR1 DFQATT and CDR2 SNEGSKA (reference sequence). The CDR3 spans 14 residues. DNA of the CDR3: TGCAGTGCTAGGAAGGGCCCCCTCAATCAGCCCCAGCATTTT. It translates to CSARKGPLNQPQHF.

This chain links TRBV12-3 or TRBV12-4 with TRBJ2-7; D is ambiguous. The V end lost 5 bases, the J end lost 6 bases, and 8 bases lay between the germline ends. The CDR3 totals 11 residues. The CDR3 bases are TGTGCCAGCAGTCCTAGTTTCGAGCAGTACTTC. This translates into CASSPSFEQYF.

This clonotype was seen more than once but under ten times. The chain is built from TRBV5-1 and TRBJ2-7; D gene unclear. V shed 4 bases and J shed 5 bases, with 16 bases lying between them. The CDR3 extends over 14 amino acids. CDR1 and CDR2 (germline): SGHRS, YFSETQ. Here the CDR3 DNA reads TGCGCCAGCAGCCGGGCCGAAATGGTAGACGAGCAGTACTTC. Its protein product is CASSRAEMVDEQYF.

This clonotype was seen only a few times. This sequence joins TRBV19 and TRBJ1-5; the D is unclear. Germline values: CDR1 LNHDA, CDR2 SQIVND (reference sequence). V was shortened by 2 bases and J by 1 base, with 9 bases between the two germline ends. This CDR3 comprises 15 residues. DNA for the CDR3: TGTGCCAGTAGTATACTGGACGGAAGCAATCAGCCCCAGCATTTT. This codes for CASSILDGSNQPQHF.

The sample holds a few counts of this clonotype. The chain links TRBV5-1 to TRBJ2-3; D gene ambiguous. Germline V gene data show CDR1 as SGHRS and CDR2 as YFSETQ. The CDR3 loop spans 14 amino acids. Deletions cut 7 bases from V and 2 bases from J, with 14 bases between. CDR3 loop: CASGIEGLTDTQYF. The CDR3 DNA follows: TGCGCCAGCGGTATCGAAGGGCTCACAGATACGCAGTATTTT.

The rearrangement links TRBV7-9 to TRBJ2-5; D gene ambiguous. The germline CDR1 and CDR2 sequences are SEHNR and FQNEAQ (reference sequence). V gave up 3 bases and J gave up 3 bases, with 8 bases separating them. The CDR3 is made up of 13 amino acids. CDR3 loop: CASSLNYEETQYF. CDR3 sequence (DNA): TGTGCCAGCAGCTTGAACTATGAAGAGACCCAGTACTTC.

This chain connects TRBV10-2 to TRBJ2-1; TRBD2 matches 8 bases. Germline CDR1 and CDR2: WSHSY and SAAADI. This CDR3 has 14 residues. The V segment lost 4 bases and the J segment 6 bases; nucleotides outside the gene matches: 5. The CDR3 coding sequence is TGCGCCAGCAGTGCGGGACTAGTAGCCAATGAGCAGTTCTTC. Its protein is CASSAGLVANEQFF.

This clonotype was observed a few times. The chain couples TRBV20-1 to TRBJ2-2; D is possibly TRBD2 (5 bases). CDR3 length: 15 residues. V lost 3 bases and J lost 3, with 14 bases in between. CDR1 DFQATT and CDR2 SNEGSKA come from the germline V gene (reference sequence). This CDR3 reads CSARGVGRDTGELFF. The CDR3 nucleotides read TGCAGTGCTAGGGGAGTTGGGCGAGACACCGGGGAGCTGTTTTTT.

This clonotype came up a few times. J is TRBJ1-5 and V is TRBV6-5, with 7 bases that match TRBD1. The V gene's germline CDR1 is MNHEY and CDR2 SVGAGI. The CDR3 contains 14 residues. V lost 2 bases and J lost 3; bases outside the gene matches: 1. CDR3 nucleotides: TGTGCCAGCAGTTACGGGACAGCCAATCAGCCCCAGCATTTT. It encodes CASSYGTANQPQHF.

The table lists this clonotype with a few counts. This chain connects TRBV6-5 to TRBJ1-2; TRBD1 might be the D (6 bases). Looked up from germline, CDR1 is MNHEY and CDR2 is SVGAGI. Trimming removed 5 bases from V and 7 bases from J, with 11 bases in between. The CDR3 covers 12 residues. CDR3 protein: CASSQGPSGYTF. In DNA form, the CDR3 reads TGTGCCAGCAGTCAGGGGCCTTCTGGCTACACCTTC.

The V call is TRBV29-1, the J call TRBJ2-3; TRBD2 matches 7 bases. This CDR3 region has 15 residues. Germline-derived CDR1 and CDR2 are SQVTM and ANQGSEA. J gave up 3 bases and V 6 bases, and 12 bases lay outside the gene matches. CDR3 DNA sequence: TGCAGCGTCTCCCCGAAGAGGGAGGGAACAGATACGCAGTATTTT. This codes for CSVSPKREGTDTQYF.

The table lists this clonotype with a few counts. The V call is TRBV24-1, the J call TRBJ1-5; D is perhaps TRBD1 (6 bases). Germline loops: CDR1 KGHDR, CDR2 SFDVKD. This CDR3 contains 14 residues. Trimming cost V 9 bases and J 6 bases, with 17 bases left between them. CDR3 in amino acids: CATQTGKTGQPQHF. The DNA for the CDR3 is TGTGCCACCCAAACAGGGAAAACGGGTCAGCCCCAGCATTTT.

The CDR3 DNA follows: TGTGCCAGCAGTTTGGACAGGGGGGTTAGGTCGAGCAATCAGCCCCAGCATTTT. Translation: CASSLDRGVRSSNQPQHF. The V and J genes are TRBV12-3 or TRBV12-4 and TRBJ1-5, with TRBD1 identical over 10 bases. The CDR3 contains 18 residues. Trimming removed 3 bases from V and 1 base from J; junction bases left unmatched: 9.

This chain links TRBV12-3 or TRBV12-4 with TRBJ2-6; 10 bases agree with TRBD1. V shed 6 bases, J shed 1 base, and the junction held 6 bases outside the gene matches. CDR3 length: 17 amino acids. The CDR3 DNA follows: TGTGCCAGCAGCCGGACAGGGGGTTTATCTGGGGCCAACGTCCTGACTTTC. It codes for CASSRTGGLSGANVLTF.

V gene TRBV29-1 combines with J gene TRBJ1-1; 8 bases align to TRBD1. Germline CDR1 SQVTM, CDR2 ANQGSEA. The CDR3 runs to 14 residues. Trimming cost V 7 bases and J 5 bases; bases outside gene matches: 12. The chain's CDR3 is CSAPSDRVRTEAFF. The DNA of the CDR3 is TGCAGCGCCCCTTCGGACAGGGTGAGGACTGAAGCTTTCTTT.